The clone carrying this T cell receptor (beta chain) was detected once. The sample originates from a study of T cell changes during pregnancy in multiple sclerosis. Trimming at V came to 2 bases and at J to 8 bases, leaving 14 bases not matched to a gene. The CDR3 contains 17 residues. In germline, CDR1 is SEHNR, CDR2 FQNEAQ (reference sequence). TCRdb's table, derived via immunoSEQ multiplex PCR, lists solely in-frame clones and lacks some. The data show about 27,000 clones, roughly 86% seen once. Sequences were derived from CD8+ T cells from peripheral blood mononuclear cells, sampled in the second trimester of pregnancy. The source of this sequence is a female donor with multiple sclerosis, enrolled in a pregnancy study. V gene TRBV7-9 combines with J gene TRBJ1-4; 7 nucleotides line up with TRBD1. The CDR3 protein is CASSLPTLDRAGEKLFF. The CDR3 coding sequence is TGTGCCAGCAGCTTACCCACTTTAGACAGGGCTGGAGAAAAACTGTTTTTT.